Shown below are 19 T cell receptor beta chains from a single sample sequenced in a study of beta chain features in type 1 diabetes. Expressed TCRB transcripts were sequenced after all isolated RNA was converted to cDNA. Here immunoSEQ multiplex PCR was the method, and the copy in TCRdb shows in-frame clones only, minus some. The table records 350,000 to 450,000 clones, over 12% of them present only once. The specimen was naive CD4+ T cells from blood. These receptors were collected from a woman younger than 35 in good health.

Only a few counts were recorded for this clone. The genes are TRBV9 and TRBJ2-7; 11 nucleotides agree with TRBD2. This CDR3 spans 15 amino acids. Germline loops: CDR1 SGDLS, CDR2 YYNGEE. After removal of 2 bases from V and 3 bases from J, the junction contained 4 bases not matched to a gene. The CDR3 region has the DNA TGTGCCAGCAGCGTGGAGGGGACTAGCGGCTACGAGCAGTACTTC. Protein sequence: CASSVEGTSGYEQYF.

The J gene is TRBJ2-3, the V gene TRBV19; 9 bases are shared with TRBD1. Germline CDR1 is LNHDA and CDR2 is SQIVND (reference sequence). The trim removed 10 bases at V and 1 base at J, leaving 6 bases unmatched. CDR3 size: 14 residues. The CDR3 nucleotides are TGTGCCACTAGGGACAGGGCTGGCACAGATACGCAGTATTTT. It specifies CATRDRAGTDTQYF.

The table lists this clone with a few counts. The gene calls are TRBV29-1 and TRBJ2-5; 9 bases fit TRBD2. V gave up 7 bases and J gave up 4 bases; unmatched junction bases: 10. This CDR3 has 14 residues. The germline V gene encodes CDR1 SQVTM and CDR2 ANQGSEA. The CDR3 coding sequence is TGCAGCGCCCGCCCGGGACTAGCTTCAGAGACCCAGTACTTC. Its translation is CSARPGLASETQYF. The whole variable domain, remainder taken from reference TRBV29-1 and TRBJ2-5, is SAVISQKPSRDICQRGTSLTIQCQVDSQVTMMFWYRQQPGQSLTLIATANQGSEATYESGFVIDKFPISRPNLTFSTLTVSNMSPEDSSIYLCSARPGLASETQYFGPGTRLLVL.

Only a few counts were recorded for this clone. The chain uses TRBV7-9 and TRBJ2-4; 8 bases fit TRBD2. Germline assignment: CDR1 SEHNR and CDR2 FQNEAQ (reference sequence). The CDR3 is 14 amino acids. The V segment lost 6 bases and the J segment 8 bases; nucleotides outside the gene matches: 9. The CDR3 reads CASSSSGSADIQYF. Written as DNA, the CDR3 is TGTGCCAGCAGTTCCAGCGGGAGTGCGGACATTCAGTACTTC.

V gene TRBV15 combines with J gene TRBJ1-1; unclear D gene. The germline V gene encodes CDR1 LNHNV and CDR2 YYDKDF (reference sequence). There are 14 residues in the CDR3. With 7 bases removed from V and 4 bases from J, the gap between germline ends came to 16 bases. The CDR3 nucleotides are TGTGCCACCACAGATTCTAGGAGATTCACTGAAGCTTTCTTT. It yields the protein CATTDSRRFTEAFF.

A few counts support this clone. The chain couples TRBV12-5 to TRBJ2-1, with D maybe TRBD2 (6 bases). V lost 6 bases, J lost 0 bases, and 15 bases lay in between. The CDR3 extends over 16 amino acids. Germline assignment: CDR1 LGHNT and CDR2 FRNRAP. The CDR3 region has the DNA TGTGCTAGTGGGCTCTACGGAGCGGGCTCCTACAATGAGCAGTTCTTC. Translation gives CASGLYGAGSYNEQFF.

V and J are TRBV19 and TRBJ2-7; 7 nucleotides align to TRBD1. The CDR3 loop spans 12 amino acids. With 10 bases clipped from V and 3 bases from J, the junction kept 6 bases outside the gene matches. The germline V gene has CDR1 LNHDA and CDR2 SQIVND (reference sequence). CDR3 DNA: TGTGCCACTCGGACAGGCGACTACGAGCAGTACTTC. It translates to CATRTGDYEQYF.

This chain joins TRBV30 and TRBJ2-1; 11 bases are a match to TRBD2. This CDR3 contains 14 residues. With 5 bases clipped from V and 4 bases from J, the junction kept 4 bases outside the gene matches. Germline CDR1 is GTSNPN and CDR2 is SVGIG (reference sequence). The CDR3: CAWCGTSGYNEQFF. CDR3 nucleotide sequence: TGTGCCTGGTGTGGGACTAGCGGTTACAATGAGCAGTTCTTC. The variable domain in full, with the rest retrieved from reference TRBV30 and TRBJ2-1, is SQTIHQWPATLVQPVGSPLSLECTVEGTSNPNLYWYRQAAGRGLQLLFYSVGIGQISSEVPQNLSASRPQDRQFILSSKKLLLSDSGFYLCAWCGTSGYNEQFFGPGTRLTVL.

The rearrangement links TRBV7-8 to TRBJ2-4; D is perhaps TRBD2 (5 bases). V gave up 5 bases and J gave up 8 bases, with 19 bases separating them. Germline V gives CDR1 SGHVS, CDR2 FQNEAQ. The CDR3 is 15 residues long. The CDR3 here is CASSPLARLVDIQYF. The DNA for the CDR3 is TGTGCCAGCAGCCCGCTAGCCAGGCTGGTAGACATTCAGTACTTC.

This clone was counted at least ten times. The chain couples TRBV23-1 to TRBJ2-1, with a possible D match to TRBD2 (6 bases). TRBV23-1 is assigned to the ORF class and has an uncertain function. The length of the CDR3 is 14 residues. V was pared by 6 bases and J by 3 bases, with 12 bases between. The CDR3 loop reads CASRRGGRYNEQFF. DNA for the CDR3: TGCGCCAGCAGGAGGGGAGGACGCTACAATGAGCAGTTCTTC.

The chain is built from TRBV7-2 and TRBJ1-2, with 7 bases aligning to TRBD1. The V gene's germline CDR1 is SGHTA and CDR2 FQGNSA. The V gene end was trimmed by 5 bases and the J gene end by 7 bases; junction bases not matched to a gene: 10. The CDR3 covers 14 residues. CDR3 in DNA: TGTGCCAGCAGCCCCAATGAGGGGGCAGGTGGCTACACCTTC. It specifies CASSPNEGAGGYTF.

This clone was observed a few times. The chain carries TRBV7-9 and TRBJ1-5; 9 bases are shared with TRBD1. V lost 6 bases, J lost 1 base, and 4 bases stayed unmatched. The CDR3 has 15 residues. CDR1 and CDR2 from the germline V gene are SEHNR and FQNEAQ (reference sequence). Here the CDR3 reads CASSLGQGSNQPQHF. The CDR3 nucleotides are TGTGCCAGCAGTCTCGGACAGGGGAGCAATCAGCCCCAGCATTTT.

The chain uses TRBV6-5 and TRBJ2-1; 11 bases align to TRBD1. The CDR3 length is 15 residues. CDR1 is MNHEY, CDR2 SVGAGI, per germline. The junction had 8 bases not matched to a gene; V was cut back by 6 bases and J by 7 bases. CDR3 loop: CASSRGTGGINEQFF. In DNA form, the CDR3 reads TGTGCCAGCAGCCGCGGGACAGGGGGAATAAATGAGCAGTTCTTC.

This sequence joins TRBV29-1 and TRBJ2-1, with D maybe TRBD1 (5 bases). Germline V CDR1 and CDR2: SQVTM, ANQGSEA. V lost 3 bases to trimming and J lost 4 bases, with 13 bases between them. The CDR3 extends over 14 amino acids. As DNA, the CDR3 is TGCAGCGTTGATTTCAAAAGGGGTTACAATGAGCAGTTCTTC. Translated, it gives CSVDFKRGYNEQFF.

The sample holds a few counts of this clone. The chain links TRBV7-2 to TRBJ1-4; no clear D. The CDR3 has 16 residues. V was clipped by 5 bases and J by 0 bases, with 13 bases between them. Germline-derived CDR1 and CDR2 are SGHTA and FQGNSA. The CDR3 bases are TGTGCCAGCAGCCCGCCTCTATTCTCAACTAATGAAAAACTGTTTTTT. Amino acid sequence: CASSPPLFSTNEKLFF.

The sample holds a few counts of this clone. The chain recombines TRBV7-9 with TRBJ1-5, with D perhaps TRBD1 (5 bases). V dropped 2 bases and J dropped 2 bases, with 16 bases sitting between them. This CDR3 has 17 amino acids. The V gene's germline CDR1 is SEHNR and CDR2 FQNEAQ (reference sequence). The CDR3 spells CASSLTSARDGNQPQHF. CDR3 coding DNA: TGTGCCAGCAGCTTAACCTCCGCCAGGGATGGCAATCAGCCCCAGCATTTT.

CDR3 sequence: CASSPPSKGANEQFF. CDR3 coding DNA: TGTGCCAGCTCACCACCGAGTAAGGGAGCCAATGAGCAGTTCTTC. The J gene is TRBJ2-1, the V gene TRBV18, with a possible D match to TRBD2 (5 bases). CDR1 and CDR2 (germline): KGHSH, LQKENI. The length of the CDR3 is 15 residues. Trimming cost V 0 bases and J 6 bases, with 12 bases left between them.

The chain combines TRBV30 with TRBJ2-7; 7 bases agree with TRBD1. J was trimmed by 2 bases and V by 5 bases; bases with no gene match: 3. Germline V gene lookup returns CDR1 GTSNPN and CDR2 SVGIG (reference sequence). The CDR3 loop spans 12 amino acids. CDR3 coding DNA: TGTGCCTGGGACAGGGATACCTACGAGCAGTACTTC. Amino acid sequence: CAWDRDTYEQYF.

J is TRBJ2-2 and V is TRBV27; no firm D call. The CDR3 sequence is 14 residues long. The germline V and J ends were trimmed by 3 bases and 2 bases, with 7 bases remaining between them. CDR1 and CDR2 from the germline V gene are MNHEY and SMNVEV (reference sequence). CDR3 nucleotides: TGTGCCAGCAGTTTGAACAGAAACACCGGGGAGCTGTTTTTT. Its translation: CASSLNRNTGELFF.